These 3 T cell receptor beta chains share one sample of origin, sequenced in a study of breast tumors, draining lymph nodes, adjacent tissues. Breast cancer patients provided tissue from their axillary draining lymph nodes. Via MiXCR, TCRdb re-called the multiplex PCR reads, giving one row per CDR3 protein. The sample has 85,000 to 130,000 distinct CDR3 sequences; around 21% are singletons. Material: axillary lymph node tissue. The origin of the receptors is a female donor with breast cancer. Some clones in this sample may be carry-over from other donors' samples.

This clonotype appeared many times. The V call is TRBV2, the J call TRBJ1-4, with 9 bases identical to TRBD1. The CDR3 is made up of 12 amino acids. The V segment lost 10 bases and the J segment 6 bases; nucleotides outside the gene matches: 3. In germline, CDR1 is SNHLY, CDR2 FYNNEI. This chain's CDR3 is CATGTGYEKLFF. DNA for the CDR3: TGTGCCACCGGGACAGGGTATGAAAAACTGTTTTTT.

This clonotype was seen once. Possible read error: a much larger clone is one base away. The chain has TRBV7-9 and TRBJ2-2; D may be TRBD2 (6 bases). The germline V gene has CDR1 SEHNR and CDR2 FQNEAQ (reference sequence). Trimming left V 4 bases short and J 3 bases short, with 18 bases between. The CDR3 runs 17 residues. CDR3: CASSSRPGDPDTGELFF. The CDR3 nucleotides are TGTGCCAGCAGCTCGCGTCCGGGGGACCCGGACACCGGGGAGCTGTTTTTT. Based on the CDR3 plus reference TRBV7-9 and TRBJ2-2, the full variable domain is DTGVSQNPRHKITKRGQNVTFRCDPISEHNRLYWYRQTLGQGPEFLTYFQNEAQLEKSRLLSDRFSAERPKGSFSTLEIQRTEQGDSAMYLCASSSRPGDPDTGELFFGEGSRLTVL.

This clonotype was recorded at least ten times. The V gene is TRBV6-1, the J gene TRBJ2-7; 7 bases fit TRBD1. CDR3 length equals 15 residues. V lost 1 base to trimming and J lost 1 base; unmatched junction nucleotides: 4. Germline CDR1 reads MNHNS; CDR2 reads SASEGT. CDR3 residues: CASSEGQGASYEQYF. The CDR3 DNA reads TGTGCCAGCAGTGAAGGACAGGGAGCGTCCTACGAGCAGTACTTC.